What follows are 6 T cell receptor beta chains derived from one specimen sequenced in a study of blood T cell repertoires in COVID-19. Only in-frame clones appear in the TCRdb table, and some are missing; sequencing was by immunoSEQ multiplex PCR. Among 130,000 or so clones listed, less than 90% were seen once. The source material was peripheral blood. Receptors were obtained from a human donor with COVID-19, enrolled during active disease. The donor label of this sample is uncertain.

The J gene is TRBJ2-5, the V gene TRBV12-3 or TRBV12-4; 8 bases fit TRBD1. V trimming: 1 base; J trimming: 8 bases; junction bases outside the gene matches: 3. This CDR3 is 13 amino acids long. The CDR3 here is CASSLGQGKTQYF. As DNA, the CDR3 is TGTGCCAGCAGTTTAGGACAGGGGAAAACCCAGTACTTC.

This clone was observed once. The chain couples TRBV4-1 to TRBJ1-6, with 8 bases matching TRBD1. The CDR3 runs to 16 residues. With V trimmed by 3 bases and J by 5 bases, 6 bases remained unmatched. The germline V gene has CDR1 MGHRA and CDR2 YSYEKL. CDR3 in DNA: TGCGCCAGCAGCCACCTACAGGGGGACGATAATTCACCCCTCCACTTT. Residues: CASSHLQGDDNSPLHF.

V is TRBV7-9 and J is TRBJ2-7, with D possibly matching TRBD1 (5 bases). V lost 0 bases, J lost 2 bases, and 8 bases lay in between. Germline V lookup: CDR1 SEHNR, CDR2 FQNEAQ (reference sequence). The CDR3 totals 14 residues. The CDR3 region has the DNA TGTGCCAGCAGCTTAGCAGGGGTCCCCTACGAGCAGTACTTC. Protein: CASSLAGVPYEQYF.

The V gene is TRBV6-2 or TRBV6-3, the J gene TRBJ2-3; a weak D match, TRBD2 (5 bases). The germline V gene encodes CDR1 MNHEY and CDR2 SVGEGT. The CDR3 sequence is 13 residues long. Between the trimmed V and J ends, which lost 2 bases and 2 bases, there was a span of 5 bases. As DNA, the CDR3 is TGTGCCAGCAGTTACGACTACACAGATACGCAGTATTTT. Amino acids: CASSYDYTDTQYF.

This chain uses TRBV6-5 with TRBJ1-4, with D perhaps TRBD1 (5 bases). V was pared by 4 bases and J by 3 bases, with 12 bases between. CDR3 length: 15 amino acids. Germline CDR1 reads MNHEY; CDR2 reads SVGAGI. The DNA of the CDR3 is TGTGCCAGCAGTTCCCGACAGACTTCTAATGAAAAACTGTTTTTT. Protein: CASSSRQTSNEKLFF.

The chain has TRBV18 and TRBJ2-5; TRBD1 matches 8 bases. CDR1 is KGHSH, CDR2 LQKENI, per germline. The CDR3 has 15 amino acids. V lost 3 bases to trimming and J lost 1 base; unmatched junction nucleotides: 4. CDR3 nucleotide sequence: TGTGCCAGCTCACCCTTCGGACAGGGCCAAGAGACCCAGTACTTC. This gives the protein CASSPFGQGQETQYF.